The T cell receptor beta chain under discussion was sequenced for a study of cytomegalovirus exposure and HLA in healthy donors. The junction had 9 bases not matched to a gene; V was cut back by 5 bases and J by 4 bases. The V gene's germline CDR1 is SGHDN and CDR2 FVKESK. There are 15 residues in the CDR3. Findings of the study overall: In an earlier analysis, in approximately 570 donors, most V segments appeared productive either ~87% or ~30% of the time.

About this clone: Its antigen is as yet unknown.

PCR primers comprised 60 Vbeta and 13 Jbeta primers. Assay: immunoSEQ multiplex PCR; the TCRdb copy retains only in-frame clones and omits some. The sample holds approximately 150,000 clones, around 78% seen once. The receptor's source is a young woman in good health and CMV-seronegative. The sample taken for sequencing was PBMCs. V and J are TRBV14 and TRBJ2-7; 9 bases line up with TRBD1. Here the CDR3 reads CASSMRQGGSYEQYF. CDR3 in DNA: TGTGCCAGCAGCATGCGACAGGGGGGCTCTTACGAGCAGTACTTC.